This T cell receptor (beta chain) originates from a study of CD8+CD57+ T cells in acquired aplastic anemia. Study-wide results and limits: Patients and controls were found to share twenty-nine CD8+ CDR3 sequences.

The CDR3 length is 14 residues. V was clipped by 6 bases and J by 2 bases, with 10 bases between them. Germline V gene sequence: CDR1 LNHDA, CDR2 SQIVND (reference sequence). For this clonotype: Its antigen is undetermined.

Previously, flow cytometry had revealed CD8+CD57+ cell expansion in the patients chosen for sequencing. Receipt of therapy had not occurred in any patient by the time of blood sampling. It was genomic DNA that served as the template for profiling TCR beta VDJ and CDR3. One entry per CDR3 protein results from TCRdb running MiXCR on the reads. The sample carries 200,000 to 250,000 distinct CDR3 sequences, around three fifths recorded once. The chain links TRBV19 to TRBJ2-2; the D gene is possibly TRBD2 (5 bases). The clonotype originates from a human donor with aplastic anemia. Sequenced input: sorted CD4+, CD8+, or CD8+CD57+ T cells (not recorded which) from PBMCs. CDR3 nucleotide sequence: TGTGCCAGTAGGCCTAGCCAAAACACCGGGGAGCTGTTTTTT. It codes for CASRPSQNTGELFF.